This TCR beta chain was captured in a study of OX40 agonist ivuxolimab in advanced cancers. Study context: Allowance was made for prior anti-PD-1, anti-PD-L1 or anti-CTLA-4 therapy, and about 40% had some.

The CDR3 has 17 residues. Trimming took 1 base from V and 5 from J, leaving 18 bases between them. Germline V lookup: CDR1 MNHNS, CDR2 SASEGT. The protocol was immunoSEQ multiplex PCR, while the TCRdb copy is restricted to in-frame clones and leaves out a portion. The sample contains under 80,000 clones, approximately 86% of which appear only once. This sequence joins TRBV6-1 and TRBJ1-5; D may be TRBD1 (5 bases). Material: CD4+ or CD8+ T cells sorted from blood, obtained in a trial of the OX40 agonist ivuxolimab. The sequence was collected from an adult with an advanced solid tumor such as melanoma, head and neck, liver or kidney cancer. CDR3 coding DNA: TGTGCCAGCAGTGAAGAGGGACGGAGGCTAGTTTATCAGCCCCAGCATTTT. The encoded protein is CASSEEGRRLVYQPQHF.